This TCR beta chain stems from a study of response to subunit inactivated influenza vaccine. Findings and caveats of the study: With each seasonal influenza vaccination, the authors suggested, few new T cells are recruited.

A word on this clonotype: Its antigen remains unidentified.

TCRdb re-analysed the RT-PCR reads in MiXCR, keeping a single row per CDR3 protein. The sample lists about 520,000 distinct CDR3 sequences, roughly 23% occurring once. This CDR3 contains 19 residues. Germline lookup yields CDR1 SGHAT and CDR2 FQNNGV. With 1 base clipped from V and 2 bases from J, the junction kept 15 bases outside the gene matches. The chain couples TRBV11-2 to TRBJ2-3; 7 bases map to TRBD2. The material was CD4+ T cells sorted from PBMCs, obtained 5 to 6 days after vaccination. The source of this sequence is a man aged 45-65 years who received an inactivated influenza vaccine. CDR3 DNA: TGTGCCAGCAGCTTAGTCCCTGCCCGCGGGGGAGGGGCCACAGATACGCAGTATTTT. It yields the protein CASSLVPARGGGATDTQYF.